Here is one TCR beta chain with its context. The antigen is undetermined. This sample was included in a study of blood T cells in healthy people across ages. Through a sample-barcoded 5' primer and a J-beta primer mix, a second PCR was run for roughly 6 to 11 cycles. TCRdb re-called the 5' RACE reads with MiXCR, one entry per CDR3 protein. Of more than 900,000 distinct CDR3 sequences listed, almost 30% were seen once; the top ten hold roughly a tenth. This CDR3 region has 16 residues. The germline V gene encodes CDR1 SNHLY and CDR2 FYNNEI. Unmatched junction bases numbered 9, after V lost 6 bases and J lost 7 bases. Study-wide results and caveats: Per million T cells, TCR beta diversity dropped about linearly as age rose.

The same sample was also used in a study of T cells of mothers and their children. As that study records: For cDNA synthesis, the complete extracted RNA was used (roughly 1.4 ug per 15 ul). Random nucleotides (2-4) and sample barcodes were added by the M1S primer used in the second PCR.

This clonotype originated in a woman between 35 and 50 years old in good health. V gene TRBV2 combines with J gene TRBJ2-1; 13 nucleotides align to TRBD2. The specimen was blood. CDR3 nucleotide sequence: TGTGCCAGCAGAGCTCGTGAACTAGCGGGGGGGAATGAGCAGTTCTTC. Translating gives CASRARELAGGNEQFF.